Below, 25 T cell receptor beta chains from the same sample are listed, as sequenced in a study of blood T cell repertoires in COVID-19. Sequencing was performed with immunoSEQ multiplex PCR; in TCRdb, only in-frame clones are kept and a portion is missing. Seen here are 60,000 to 85,000 clones, around 83% observed once, and the top ten hold around two fifths. Material for sequencing was peripheral blood. These receptors were collected from a man older than 75 with acute or convalescent COVID-19.

V and J are TRBV11-2 and TRBJ1-1; TRBD1 is a possible D gene (5 bases). The germline gives CDR1 SGHAT, CDR2 FQNNGV. V was shortened by 3 bases and J by 3 bases, with 8 bases between the two germline ends. The CDR3 contains 13 residues. The chain's CDR3 is CASSFLQDTEAFF. CDR3 nucleotide sequence: TGTGCCAGCAGCTTCTTACAGGACACTGAAGCTTTCTTT.

The chain recombines TRBV7-3 with TRBJ1-1; 9 bases fit TRBD1. V gave up 5 bases and J gave up 3 bases; unmatched junction bases: 7. The V gene's germline CDR1 is SGHTA and CDR2 FQGTGA. The CDR3 is 15 residues long. This CDR3 is CASSPQTGGYTEAFF. DNA for the CDR3: TGTGCCAGCAGCCCCCAGACAGGGGGGTACACTGAAGCTTTCTTT.

CDR3 protein: CASSFDPTGSYEQYF. Written as DNA, the CDR3 is TGTGCCAGCAGTTTCGACCCGACAGGTTCGTACGAGCAGTACTTC. The chain has TRBV28 and TRBJ2-7; tentatively, D is TRBD1 (6 bases). The germline V and J ends were trimmed by 3 bases and 4 bases, with 16 bases remaining between them. CDR1 MDHEN and CDR2 SYDVKM come from the germline V gene. The CDR3 is made up of 15 amino acids.

The chain employs TRBV11-2 and TRBJ2-1; possibly TRBD1 for D (5 bases). Between the trimmed V and J ends, which lost 3 bases and 3 bases, there was a span of 12 bases. CDR1 SGHAT and CDR2 FQNNGV come from the germline V gene. CDR3 length: 15 residues. Here the CDR3 DNA reads TGTGCCAGCAGCTTGAGTCAGGGTAACTACAATGAGCAGTTCTTC. The encoded protein is CASSLSQGNYNEQFF.

This chain's CDR3 is CSALSGTHQFF. CDR3 DNA: TGCAGTGCCTTAAGCGGGACTCATCAGTTCTTC. The genes are TRBV20-1 and TRBJ2-1; 7 bases fit TRBD2. The V segment lost 6 bases and the J segment 13 bases; nucleotides outside the gene matches: 9. This CDR3 has 11 amino acids. CDR1 is DFQATT, CDR2 SNEGSKA, per germline (reference sequence).

In DNA form, the CDR3 reads TGTGCCACCAGTGATGCCGGGGGTGACCGTCACATTCAGTACTTC. Translation: CATSDAGGDRHIQYF. The chain joins TRBV24-1 to TRBJ2-4, with D perhaps TRBD2 (6 bases). The V and J ends lost 3 bases and 8 bases respectively, with 16 bases between them. The CDR3 consists of 15 residues. The germline gives CDR1 KGHDR, CDR2 SFDVKD.

The rearrangement uses TRBV6-2 or TRBV6-3 and TRBJ1-5, with D unresolved. This CDR3 region has 13 residues. Trimming took 2 bases from V and 5 from J, leaving 7 bases between them. Germline lookup yields CDR1 MNHEY and CDR2 SVGEGT. CDR3 nucleotide sequence: TGTGCCAGCAGTTACGGGCCCCATCAGCCCCAGCATTTT. It yields the protein CASSYGPHQPQHF.

The table lists this clone with a count of one. Other nucleotide sequences in the sample specify the same CDR3. The chain links TRBV7-2 to TRBJ2-7, with 12 bases fitting TRBD1. V gave up 3 bases and J gave up 4 bases; unmatched junction bases: 1. CDR1 is SGHTA and CDR2 is FQGNSA in the germline V gene. The CDR3 covers 14 residues. CDR3 residues: CASSLGQGAYEQYF. Written as DNA, the CDR3 is TGTGCCAGCAGCTTGGGACAGGGGGCGTACGAGCAGTACTTC.

This clone was seen a single time. The V gene is TRBV6-5, the J gene TRBJ2-1; possible D gene TRBD1, 5 bases. CDR3 length equals 11 residues. Germline V lookup: CDR1 MNHEY, CDR2 SVGAGI. The V end lost 8 bases, the J end lost 7 bases, and 9 bases lay between the germline ends. Written as DNA, the CDR3 is TGTGCCAGCTCCGGACATAATGAGCAGTTCTTC. Translated: CASSGHNEQFF.

This clone appeared a single time. The chain couples TRBV25-1 to TRBJ1-1; tentative D call: TRBD1 (6 bases). Trimming took off 2 bases at V and 1 base at J, with 17 bases between the two ends. The CDR3 is 17 amino acids. Germline loops: CDR1 MGHDK, CDR2 SYGVNS. CDR3 residues: CASSEAGAARGNTEAFF. The CDR3 DNA reads as TGTGCCAGCAGTGAAGCAGGGGCCGCCCGAGGGAACACTGAAGCTTTCTTT.

This clone was seen a few times. The chain links TRBV9 to TRBJ2-7, with D perhaps TRBD2 (5 bases). The CDR3 contains 13 residues. Germline-derived CDR1 and CDR2 are SGDLS and YYNGEE. Between the trimmed V and J ends, which lost 0 bases and 5 bases, there was a span of 9 bases. This chain's CDR3 is CASSVESGNEQYF. In DNA form, the CDR3 reads TGTGCCAGCAGCGTAGAATCGGGAAACGAGCAGTACTTC.

This sequence joins TRBV7-8 and TRBJ1-1; possible D gene TRBD1, 6 bases. The CDR3 runs 15 residues. The germline gives CDR1 SGHVS, CDR2 FQNEAQ. Trimming shortened V by 5 bases and J by 1 base, and 14 bases separated the two germline ends. CDR3 sequence reads: CASSLRTAQNTEAFF. CDR3 nucleotide sequence: TGTGCCAGCAGCCTAAGGACAGCTCAGAACACTGAAGCTTTCTTT.

This clone is a singleton in its sample. The rearrangement joins TRBV6-4 to TRBJ1-1; D is undetermined. There are 13 residues in the CDR3. Trimming pared 3 bases from V and 3 bases from J, leaving 8 bases between. Germline loops: CDR1 MRHNA, CDR2 SNTAGT. CDR3 bases: TGTGCCAGCAGTGAACAGCGGGACACTGAAGCTTTCTTT. This translates into CASSEQRDTEAFF.

The chain has TRBV28 and TRBJ2-5, with TRBD2 matching 7 bases. The CDR3 is 15 amino acids. V shed 6 bases, J shed 4 bases, and the junction held 11 bases outside the gene matches. Germline-derived CDR1 and CDR2 are MDHEN and SYDVKM. The CDR3 bases are TGTGCCAGCAGCCCACCCGGACTAGTCGGAGAGACCCAGTACTTC. This encodes CASSPPGLVGETQYF.

The CDR3 reads CASSRTSGPGEQYF. CDR3 coding DNA: TGTGCCAGCAGTCGGACTAGCGGCCCAGGCGAGCAGTACTTC. V is TRBV27 and J is TRBJ2-7, with 10 bases aligning to TRBD2. The CDR3 runs to 14 residues. Trimming cost V 5 bases and J 6 bases; bases outside gene matches: 7. Germline-derived CDR1 and CDR2 are MNHEY and SMNVEV (reference sequence).

V gene TRBV7-2 combines with J gene TRBJ1-6; TRBD1 matches at 11 bases. CDR3 length: 15 residues. Per germline, CDR1 SGHTA and CDR2 FQGNSA. J was trimmed by 10 bases and V by 5 bases; bases with no gene match: 7. The CDR3 nucleotides are TGTGCCAGCAGCAAGAGGGACAGGGGGGACTCACCCCTCCACTTT. It translates to CASSKRDRGDSPLHF.

This clone was counted a few times. Written as DNA, the CDR3 is TGTGCCAGCAGCTTAATGCAGGCACGGTCTGGGGCCAACGTCCTGACTTTC. The encoded protein is CASSLMQARSGANVLTF. The chain carries TRBV7-3 and TRBJ2-6; D remains ambiguous. In germline, CDR1 is SGHTA, CDR2 FQGTGA. The CDR3 is 17 residues long. V was shortened by 1 base and J by 1 base, with 11 bases between the two germline ends.

The chain uses TRBV19 and TRBJ2-1; 7 positions agree with TRBD1. The CDR3 extends over 16 amino acids. The germline gives CDR1 LNHDA, CDR2 SQIVND (reference sequence). The V segment lost 4 bases and the J segment 3 bases; nucleotides outside the gene matches: 9. As DNA, the CDR3 is TGTGCCAGTAGTAACCCAGGACAGGTTGACTACAATGAGCAGTTCTTC. This translates into CASSNPGQVDYNEQFF.

The chain links TRBV9 to TRBJ2-3; 11 bases align to TRBD2. Germline V gene lookup returns CDR1 SGDLS and CDR2 YYNGEE. J gave up 5 bases and V 2 bases, and 7 bases lay outside the gene matches. The CDR3 sequence is 16 residues long. CDR3 bases: TGTGCCAGCAGCGTCATAGCGGGGGGGCCCGGAGATACGCAGTATTTT. It specifies CASSVIAGGPGDTQYF.

The gene calls are TRBV20-1 and TRBJ1-4; unclear D gene. Germline lookup yields CDR1 DFQATT and CDR2 SNEGSKA (reference sequence). Trimming removed 3 bases at V and 6 bases at J, with 5 bases between. This CDR3 is built from 11 residues. CDR3 coding DNA: TGCAGTGCTAGTGGAGATGAAAAACTGTTTTTT. As protein: CSASGDEKLFF.

The V and J genes are TRBV19 and TRBJ1-5; 9 nucleotides line up with TRBD1. CDR3 size: 17 residues. Germline-derived CDR1 and CDR2 are LNHDA and SQIVND (reference sequence). After removal of 5 bases from V and 4 bases from J, the junction contained 12 bases not matched to a gene. In nucleotides, the CDR3 is TGTGCCAGTAGTCCGAGAGGACAGGGGTTTAGAAATCAGCCCCAGCATTTT. Translating it yields CASSPRGQGFRNQPQHF.

The table lists this clone with a few counts. CDR3 nucleotide sequence: TGTGCCAGCTCATCAACGACAGTGTCTGGAAACACCATATATTTT. As protein: CASSSTTVSGNTIYF. The J gene is TRBJ1-3, the V gene TRBV18; D possibly corresponds to TRBD1 (5 bases). This CDR3 is built from 15 residues. Germline V lookup: CDR1 KGHSH, CDR2 LQKENI. V lost 5 bases, J lost 1 base, and 12 bases lay in between. Full variable domain (missing parts from reference TRBV18 and TRBJ1-3): NAGVMQNPRHLVRRRGQEARLRCSPMKGHSHVYWYRQLPEEGLKFMVYLQKENIIDESGMPKERFSAEFPKEGPSILRIQQVVRGDSAAYFCASSSTTVSGNTIYFGEGSWLTVV.

V and J are TRBV28 and TRBJ1-6; the D is unclear. V dropped 3 bases and J dropped 7 bases, with 13 bases sitting between them. Germline CDR1 reads MDHEN; CDR2 reads SYDVKM. CDR3 size: 15 residues. The CDR3 DNA follows: TGTGCCAGCAGTTTTCCCCCCACTTACAATTCACCCCTCCACTTT. This encodes CASSFPPTYNSPLHF.

The V and J genes are TRBV6-2 or TRBV6-3 and TRBJ2-7; 8 bases map to TRBD2. The germline V gene has CDR1 MNHEY and CDR2 SVGEGT. J lost 4 bases, V lost 2 bases, and 10 bases had no gene match. The CDR3 has 16 amino acids. The CDR3 nucleotides read TGTGCCAGCAGTTACAAAGGCCTAGCGGGTGGTTACGAGCAGTACTTC. Translated: CASSYKGLAGGYEQYF.

The DNA for the CDR3 is TGTGCCAGCAGTCGGGACAGGGGTTTGGTGGATGGCTACACCTTC. Translation gives CASSRDRGLVDGYTF. The chain is built from TRBV6-5 and TRBJ1-2, with TRBD1 identical over 10 bases. Germline-derived CDR1 and CDR2 are MNHEY and SVGAGI. This CDR3 has 15 amino acids. V gave up 5 bases and J gave up 6 bases; unmatched junction bases: 9.